This is a list of T cell receptor beta chains from one sample in a study of blood T cell repertoires in COVID-19. Measured with immunoSEQ multiplex PCR; TCRdb has only the in-frame clones, and not every one. Of about 240,000 clones listed, about 86% are singletons. Sequencing was carried out using PBMCs or T cells enriched from blood (not recorded which). These TCRs come from a woman between 40 and 50 years old with acute COVID-19. Each CDR3 is given with its conserved first and last residue. The order of the fields is J gene, clone size, D gene, V gene, CDR3 DNA, CDR3 protein. A D gene is named only where the DNA matches it firmly. The size entry is marked missing in some rows and otherwise reads once, few, many or a size class.

j_call: TRBJ1-2; clone_size: once; d_call: TRBD1; v_call: TRBV19; cdr3_nt: TGTGCCAGTATCCGGACAGGGTCTAACTATGGCTACACCTTC; cdr3_aa: CASIRTGSNYGYTF
j_call: TRBJ2-7; clone_size: NA; d_call: NA; v_call: TRBV3-1/TRBV3-2; cdr3_nt: TGTGCCAGCAGCCAAGTAGCGGCGGACTACGAGCAGTACTTC; cdr3_aa: CASSQVAADYEQYF
j_call: TRBJ1-5; clone_size: NA; d_call: NA; v_call: TRBV11-2; cdr3_nt: TGTGCCAGCAGCTTAGATCCCAGGGTCAATCAGCCCCAGCATTTT; cdr3_aa: CASSLDPRVNQPQHF
j_call: TRBJ2-1; clone_size: NA; d_call: TRBD2; v_call: TRBV24-1; cdr3_nt: TGTGCCACCAGTGGAGGCCGGCGGGAGGCTAACAATGAGCAGTTCTTC; cdr3_aa: CATSGGRREANNEQFF
j_call: TRBJ1-2; clone_size: NA; d_call: NA; v_call: TRBV27; cdr3_nt: TGTGCCAGCAGACAACAGGGAAAAAGAGACTATGGCTACACCTTC; cdr3_aa: CASRQQGKRDYGYTF
j_call: TRBJ1-2; clone_size: NA; d_call: NA; v_call: TRBV30; cdr3_nt: TGTGCCTGGAGTGTACAGGCTGGGTATGGCTACACCTTC; cdr3_aa: CAWSVQAGYGYTF
j_call: TRBJ2-1; clone_size: NA; d_call: TRBD2; v_call: TRBV5-1; cdr3_nt: TGCGCCAGCAGCCTCACTAGCGGGCAAAGCTCCTACAATGAGCAGTTCTTC; cdr3_aa: CASSLTSGQSSYNEQFF
j_call: TRBJ2-5; clone_size: NA; d_call: TRBD1; v_call: TRBV2; cdr3_nt: TGTGCCACACACCGGGACAGGGGGACAGAGACCCAGTACTTC; cdr3_aa: CATHRDRGTETQYF
j_call: TRBJ2-3; clone_size: NA; d_call: TRBD1; v_call: TRBV11-2; cdr3_nt: TGTGCCAGCAGCTCAACTAGGGACAGGGTCACAGATACGCAGTATTTT; cdr3_aa: CASSSTRDRVTDTQYF
j_call: TRBJ2-7; clone_size: NA; d_call: TRBD1; v_call: TRBV7-6; cdr3_nt: TGTGCCAGCAGCTATCAGACAGGGGGCTACGAGCAGTACTTC; cdr3_aa: CASSYQTGGYEQYF
j_call: TRBJ2-1; clone_size: NA; d_call: NA; v_call: TRBV11-3; cdr3_nt: TGTGCCAGCAGCTTGAGCGGAGAAGGCAATGAGCAGTTCTTC; cdr3_aa: CASSLSGEGNEQFF
j_call: TRBJ2-4; clone_size: NA; d_call: NA; v_call: TRBV7-9; cdr3_nt: TGTGCCAGCAGCTCCCTAGCGGCCAAAAACATTCAGTACTTC; cdr3_aa: CASSSLAAKNIQYF
j_call: TRBJ2-3; clone_size: few; d_call: TRBD2; v_call: TRBV4-2; cdr3_nt: TGTGCCAGCAGCCAAGTGTTCGCGGGAGGGACAGATACGCAGTATTTT; cdr3_aa: CASSQVFAGGTDTQYF
j_call: TRBJ2-1; clone_size: NA; d_call: TRBD2; v_call: TRBV29-1; cdr3_nt: TGCAGCGCCGAGGAGGCGGGAGTTTCTCGTGAGCAGTTCTTC; cdr3_aa: CSAEEAGVSREQFF
j_call: TRBJ2-7; clone_size: few; d_call: TRBD2; v_call: TRBV5-1; cdr3_nt: TGCGCCAGCAGCTTTAGCGCCGGGACTAGCGAGGTCGAGCAGTACTTC; cdr3_aa: CASSFSAGTSEVEQYF
j_call: TRBJ1-2; clone_size: NA; d_call: NA; v_call: TRBV30; cdr3_nt: TGTGCCTGGAGTTACGACAGCCCGGCGGGCTACACCTTC; cdr3_aa: CAWSYDSPAGYTF
j_call: TRBJ2-2; clone_size: NA; d_call: NA; v_call: TRBV6-4; cdr3_nt: TGTGCCAGGACATACAGTAACACGAACACCGGGGAGCTGTTTTTT; cdr3_aa: CARTYSNTNTGELFF
j_call: TRBJ2-5; clone_size: once; d_call: NA; v_call: TRBV10-3; cdr3_nt: TGTGCCATCAGTGACAGGACATCAGAGACCCAGTACTTC; cdr3_aa: CAISDRTSETQYF
j_call: TRBJ2-4; clone_size: NA; d_call: NA; v_call: TRBV6-2/TRBV6-3; cdr3_nt: TGTGCCAGCAGTTACAGGGGCGACATTCAGTACTTC; cdr3_aa: CASSYRGDIQYF
j_call: TRBJ1-1; clone_size: few; d_call: NA; v_call: TRBV15; cdr3_nt: TGTGCCACCAGCAGAGAACGTTCGGACAGTTGGAACACTGAAGCTTTCTTT; cdr3_aa: CATSRERSDSWNTEAFF
j_call: TRBJ2-3; clone_size: NA; d_call: NA; v_call: TRBV5-1; cdr3_nt: TGCGCCAGCAGCCCAAGACTAGGAACTTACACAGATACGCAGTATTTT; cdr3_aa: CASSPRLGTYTDTQYF
j_call: TRBJ2-7; clone_size: NA; d_call: NA; v_call: TRBV11-3; cdr3_nt: TGTGCCAGCAGCTTAGAGGCAGGGGAACCCTACGAGCAGTACTTC; cdr3_aa: CASSLEAGEPYEQYF
j_call: TRBJ2-1; clone_size: NA; d_call: NA; v_call: TRBV24-1; cdr3_nt: TGTGCCACCAGTGACCCTAACCTCCTAGGTAATGAGCAGTTCTTC; cdr3_aa: CATSDPNLLGNEQFF
j_call: TRBJ2-2; clone_size: NA; d_call: TRBD2; v_call: TRBV11-3; cdr3_nt: TGTGCCAGCAGCGACTTCCCAGCGGGAGTCCCCGGGGAGCTGTTTTTT; cdr3_aa: CASSDFPAGVPGELFF
j_call: TRBJ2-3; clone_size: NA; d_call: NA; v_call: TRBV9; cdr3_nt: TGTGCCAGCAGCGTGAGGCAGGGGACAGATACGCAGTATTTT; cdr3_aa: CASSVRQGTDTQYF
j_call: TRBJ1-5; clone_size: NA; d_call: NA; v_call: TRBV6-2/TRBV6-3; cdr3_nt: TGTGCCAGCAGTCTCGGGGGACGTCAGCCCCAGCATTTT; cdr3_aa: CASSLGGRQPQHF
j_call: TRBJ1-4; clone_size: NA; d_call: TRBD1; v_call: TRBV2; cdr3_nt: TGTGCCAGCAGTGACGGGACAGGGTATGAAAAACTGTTTTTT; cdr3_aa: CASSDGTGYEKLFF
j_call: TRBJ2-7; clone_size: once; d_call: TRBD2; v_call: TRBV20-1; cdr3_nt: TGCAGTGCTAGTAGACTAGCGGGAGGTTTCTACGAGCAGTACTTC; cdr3_aa: CSASRLAGGFYEQYF
j_call: TRBJ2-3; clone_size: once; d_call: NA; v_call: TRBV9; cdr3_nt: TGTGCCAGCAGCGTAGAAACTTTCACAGATACGCAGTATTTT; cdr3_aa: CASSVETFTDTQYF
j_call: TRBJ2-5; clone_size: NA; d_call: TRBD2; v_call: TRBV6-1; cdr3_nt: TGTGCCAGCAGTGAAAATTGGTCTAGCGGTACGTTCATGAAGACCCAGTACTTC; cdr3_aa: CASSENWSSGTFMKTQYF
j_call: TRBJ1-3; clone_size: once; d_call: NA; v_call: TRBV15; cdr3_nt: TGTGCCACCAGCAGGGAGGGTGCTGGAAACACCATATATTTT; cdr3_aa: CATSREGAGNTIYF
j_call: TRBJ2-5; clone_size: NA; d_call: TRBD2; v_call: TRBV6-1; cdr3_nt: TGTGCCAGCAGTGAAATTAGCGGGGGGCAAGAGACCCAGTACTTC; cdr3_aa: CASSEISGGQETQYF
j_call: TRBJ2-5; clone_size: NA; d_call: NA; v_call: TRBV9; cdr3_nt: TGTGCCAGCAGCGTAGGACCGGGCCAAGAGACCCAGTACTTC; cdr3_aa: CASSVGPGQETQYF
j_call: TRBJ1-6; clone_size: NA; d_call: TRBD1; v_call: TRBV3-1/TRBV3-2; cdr3_nt: TGTGCCAGCAGCCACGGGACAGGAGATAATTCACCCCTCCACTTT; cdr3_aa: CASSHGTGDNSPLHF
j_call: TRBJ2-1; clone_size: few; d_call: TRBD2; v_call: TRBV28; cdr3_nt: TGTGCCAGCAGCCCCCATAGCGGGAGCCAATCCTACAATGAGCAGTTCTTC; cdr3_aa: CASSPHSGSQSYNEQFF
j_call: TRBJ2-1; clone_size: once; d_call: NA; v_call: TRBV3-1/TRBV3-2; cdr3_nt: TGTGCCAGCAGCCAAGCTGGACTTGATGAGCAGTTCTTC; cdr3_aa: CASSQAGLDEQFF
j_call: TRBJ1-2; clone_size: NA; d_call: NA; v_call: TRBV28; cdr3_nt: TGTGCCAGCAGTTCCCCCGGGAACTATGGCTACACCTTC; cdr3_aa: CASSSPGNYGYTF
j_call: TRBJ2-7; clone_size: NA; d_call: TRBD2; v_call: TRBV3-1/TRBV3-2; cdr3_nt: TGTGCCAGCAGCCAACCCTTAGCGGGAAGGTACGAGCAGTACTTC; cdr3_aa: CASSQPLAGRYEQYF
j_call: TRBJ2-7; clone_size: once; d_call: NA; v_call: TRBV21-1; cdr3_nt: TGTGCCAGCCGCACACGGACAGTCCCAACCTACGAGCAGTACTTC; cdr3_aa: CASRTRTVPTYEQYF
j_call: TRBJ2-7; clone_size: once; d_call: NA; v_call: TRBV6-1; cdr3_nt: TGTGCCAGCAGTGAAGCGCATGTCAGCTCCTACGAGCAGTACTTC; cdr3_aa: CASSEAHVSSYEQYF